The rows below give T cell receptor beta chains drawn from one sample of a study of identical twins. TCRdb reprocessed the 5' RACE reads via MiXCR and lists one record per CDR3 protein. The sample consists of 240,000 or so distinct CDR3 sequences, 5.5% to 7% of them appearing once. The data also belong to a second study, concerning yellow fever vaccine responses in identical twins.

Input material: memory (CD45RO+) T cells sorted from blood. The receptors derive from a young woman in good health. Both conserved end residues are part of each CDR3. D genes are given only for firm matches. A row's size may be missing; if present it is once, few, many or a size class.

.,.,TRBJ2-1,TRBV12-3/TRBV12-4,CASSLGVGRIYNEQFF,TGTGCCAGCAGTTTAGGTGTTGGCCGGATTTACAATGAGCAGTTCTTC
many,.,TRBJ1-1,TRBV12-3/TRBV12-4,CASSSDRSTEAFF,TGTGCCAGCAGTTCCGACAGGTCCACTGAAGCTTTCTTT
many,TRBD1,TRBJ2-1,TRBV5-1,CASRSGTGTVNEQFF,TGCGCCAGCAGATCCGGGACAGGGACTGTCAATGAGCAGTTCTTC
few,TRBD1,TRBJ2-2,TRBV7-7,CASSLTGGATTGELFF,TGTGCCAGCAGCCTGACAGGGGGCGCGACAACCGGGGAGCTGTTTTTT
many,TRBD2,TRBJ2-4,TRBV7-9,CASSSPRWGLFQYF,TGTGCCAGCAGCTCCCCCCGTTGGGGACTATTTCAGTACTTC
few,.,TRBJ2-1,TRBV2,CASSGGGRDGLQFF,TGTGCCAGCAGTGGGGGGGGCAGGGATGGATTACAGTTCTTC
.,.,TRBJ2-6,TRBV3-1,CASSPGLTSGANVLTF,TGTGCCAGCAGTCCTGGTCTAACCTCTGGGGCCAACGTCCTGACTTTC
many,.,TRBJ1-4,TRBV5-5,CASWLGPGFF,TGTGCCAGTTGGCTCGGCCCGGGTTTTTTT
.,.,TRBJ2-3,TRBV6-5,CASSYSRDNTQYF,TGTGCCAGCAGTTACTCGAGGGACAATACGCAGTATTTT
few,TRBD2,TRBJ2-2,TRBV5-1,CASSFPGGTNTGELFF,TGCGCCAGCAGCTTTCCGGGGGGGACAAACACCGGGGAGCTGTTTTTT
many,TRBD2,TRBJ2-2,TRBV10-3,CAISESPGLAGNTGELFF,TGTGCCATCAGTGAGTCCCCCGGACTAGCGGGGAACACCGGGGAGCTGTTTTTT
few,TRBD2,TRBJ2-3,TRBV20-1,CSAGAGTSPTDTQYF,TGCAGTGCTGGAGCCGGGACTAGCCCTACAGATACGCAGTATTTT
.,.,TRBJ1-1,TRBV28,CAIEGLRNTEAFF,TGTGCCATAGAAGGGTTGAGGAACACTGAAGCTTTCTTT
many,.,TRBJ2-3,TRBV15,CATSRTGQKDTQYF,TGTGCCACCAGCAGAACCGGACAGAAAGATACGCAGTATTTT
few,.,TRBJ2-3,TRBV25-1,CASSGPASGTDTQYF,TGTGCCAGCAGTGGACCGGCTTCTGGCACAGATACGCAGTATTTT
many,.,TRBJ2-1,TRBV11-2,CASSRLEKRPGLNILNEQFF,TGTGCCAGCAGCCGCTTGGAAAAGCGGCCGGGGCTGAACATCTTGAATGAGCAGTTCTTC
.,.,TRBJ2-2,TRBV9,CASMRGHINTGELFF,TGTGCCAGCATGCGGGGACATATAAACACCGGGGAGCTGTTTTTT
few,.,TRBJ2-5,TRBV5-1,CASSLVSSGYETQYF,TGCGCCAGCAGCTTGGTTTCCTCTGGGTACGAGACCCAGTACTTC
few,.,TRBJ2-1,TRBV3-1,CASSQGPYEQFF,TGTGCCAGCAGCCAAGGCCCCTATGAGCAGTTCTTC
.,.,TRBJ2-6,TRBV2,CARIASGANVLTF,TGTGCCAGGATAGCCTCTGGGGCCAACGTCCTGACTTTC
.,.,TRBJ1-2,TRBV10-3,CAISERIVQRNYGYTF,TGTGCCATCAGTGAGCGGATTGTTCAACGCAACTATGGCTACACCTTC
.,.,TRBJ1-2,TRBV29-1,CSVGTSNYGYTF,TGCAGCGTCGGGACGTCCAACTATGGCTACACCTTC
many,TRBD1,TRBJ1-6,TRBV20-1,CSAREGTDYNSPLHF,TGCAGTGCTAGAGAAGGGACAGACTATAATTCACCCCTCCACTTT
many,.,TRBJ2-2,TRBV7-2,CASSLYRLNTGELFF,TGTGCCAGCAGCTTATACAGGCTAAACACCGGGGAGCTGTTTTTT
many,.,TRBJ1-1,TRBV5-1,CASSLGKNTEAFF,TGTGCCAGCAGTTTAGGGAAAAACACTGAAGCTTTCTTT
.,TRBD2,TRBJ2-5,TRBV20-1,CSAKLAVGETQYF,TGCAGTGCCAAGCTAGCGGTGGGGGAGACCCAGTACTTC
.,.,TRBJ2-1,TRBV25-1,CASSESGFNYNEQFF,TGTGCCAGCAGTGAAAGCGGATTCAACTACAATGAGCAGTTCTTC
few,.,TRBJ1-1,TRBV6-1,CASKTGSVPEAFF,TGTGCCAGCAAAACTGGGAGTGTTCCTGAAGCTTTCTTT
.,.,TRBJ2-3,TRBV28,CASNLVGATQYF,TGTGCCAGCAACCTCGTCGGAGCTACGCAGTATTTT
many,TRBD2,TRBJ2-5,TRBV5-6,CASIHKRLARGETQYF,TGTGCCAGCATCCACAAACGACTAGCGAGGGGAGAGACCCAGTACTTC
.,.,TRBJ2-5,TRBV12-3/TRBV12-4,CASSLGLWAVQETQYF,TGTGCCAGCAGTTTAGGCCTGTGGGCAGTCCAAGAGACCCAGTACTTC
many,TRBD2,TRBJ2-7,TRBV28,CASSFGSKRGSYEQYF,TGTGCCAGCAGTTTCGGTTCCAAGCGGGGCTCCTACGAGCAGTACTTC
.,.,TRBJ2-5,TRBV7-9,CASSFGLPETQYF,TGTGCCAGCAGCTTTGGACTTCCAGAGACCCAGTACTTC
.,.,TRBJ1-1,TRBV27,CATRGGREAFF,TGTGCCACCCGCGGGGGCCGGGAAGCTTTCTTT
many,.,TRBJ2-5,TRBV29-1,CSVGGVKEAQYF,TGCAGCGTTGGGGGAGTAAAGGAGGCCCAGTACTTC
many,TRBD2,TRBJ2-2,TRBV12-3/TRBV12-4,CAIAKREASTGELFF,TGTGCCATCGCCAAGCGGGAGGCATCCACCGGGGAGCTGTTTTTT
once,.,TRBJ2-4,TRBV3-1,CASSHTIIGTLGNIQYF,TGTGCCAGCAGCCATACAATAATCGGGACCTTGGGAAACATTCAGTACTTC
few,.,TRBJ2-2,TRBV12-3/TRBV12-4,CASTYTGELFF,TGTGCCAGCACCTACACCGGGGAGCTGTTTTTT
.,.,TRBJ2-4,TRBV20-1,CSARSAQNWGKNIQYF,TGCAGTGCTAGATCGGCCCAAAACTGGGGCAAAAACATTCAGTACTTC
.,TRBD1,TRBJ2-5,TRBV15,CATSPGGQGALHTQYF,TGTGCCACCTCACCGGGGGGACAGGGGGCGTTACATACCCAGTACTTC
few,.,TRBJ2-3,TRBV14,CASSQGRSSVSTDTQYF,TGTGCCAGCAGCCAAGGTCGTAGTAGCGTCAGCACAGATACGCAGTATTTT
few,.,TRBJ1-4,TRBV15,CATSRVGNANEKLFF,TGTGCCACCAGCAGAGTGGGGAATGCTAATGAAAAACTGTTTTTT
many,.,TRBJ2-5,TRBV14,CASSQGPQGTIGETQYF,TGTGCCAGCAGCCAAGGCCCGCAGGGGACGATAGGAGAGACCCAGTACTTC
many,TRBD1,TRBJ2-1,TRBV18,CASSRTGGYNEQFF,TGTGCCAGCTCACGTACAGGGGGTTACAATGAGCAGTTCTTC
few,.,TRBJ2-3,TRBV19,CASTYDRDEGGSTDTQYF,TGTGCCAGTACCTACGACAGGGACGAGGGAGGAAGCACAGATACGCAGTATTTT
many,.,TRBJ2-1,TRBV29-1,CSVRGSLLGREQFF,TGCAGCGTTAGGGGCAGCCTCCTGGGGCGTGAGCAGTTCTTC
few,.,TRBJ2-7,TRBV18,CASSPGIPPYEQYF,TGTGCCAGCTCACCCGGAATACCCCCTTACGAGCAGTACTTC
few,.,TRBJ2-4,TRBV20-1,CSARDPTTIAKNIQYF,TGCAGTGCTAGAGACCCGACTACGATAGCCAAAAACATTCAGTACTTC
.,TRBD2,TRBJ2-3,TRBV20-1,CSVGSGSTDTQYF,TGCAGTGTTGGTAGCGGGAGCACAGATACGCAGTATTTT
few,TRBD1,TRBJ1-2,TRBV27,CASRTGGRPWGYTF,TGTGCCAGCAGGACAGGGGGCAGGCCATGGGGCTACACCTTC
many,TRBD1,TRBJ1-1,TRBV7-9,CASSEGQGLPRRAFF,TGTGCCAGCAGCGAGGGACAGGGCCTTCCCCGGAGAGCTTTCTTT